The clone carrying this T cell receptor beta chain was observed a few times. The germline V gene has CDR1 MDHEN and CDR2 SYDVKM. This CDR3 has 15 amino acids. Trimming pared 2 bases from V and 3 bases from J, leaving 14 bases between. Each single cDNA molecule received a unique molecular identifier. TCRdb reprocessed the 5' RACE reads via MiXCR and lists one record per CDR3 protein. The sample includes fewer than 45,000 distinct CDR3 sequences, 8% to 10% of them seen just once. The data stem from a study of early T cells in non-severe SARS-CoV-2 infection. The chain recombines TRBV28 with TRBJ2-7, with D possibly being TRBD1 (6 bases). Sequences were obtained from whole blood. The receptor's source is an adult who was a healthcare worker with PCR-confirmed SARS-CoV-2 infection or an uninfected control (not recorded which). DNA for the CDR3: TGTGCCAGCAGTTTAATCCAGGGGCGGGTCTACGAGCAGTACTTC. This encodes CASSLIQGRVYEQYF.